What follows describes a single T cell receptor (beta chain). Its cognate antigen has yet to be identified. No much larger clone exists at a distance of one base, and base qualities are not known. This specimen belongs to a study of blood T cell repertoires in COVID-19 (dated by TCRdb to the early 2020s). For the study in its entirety: The collaborator samples originated in the United States, Italy and Spain and spanned the acute and convalescent phases of COVID-19. Sample metadata almost always included a de-identified subject ID, COVID-19 status, age in years and sex. Deeply sampled blood TCRbeta repertoires from subjects exposed to, actively infected with, or recovered from COVID-19 were included in the dataset. Samples were obtained from the ongoing ImmuneRACE study (first 160 participants) and from 1,000 to 1,500 subjects provided by 6 global collaborators. The repertoires were released in a freely available public database intended as a resource for research on the immune response to SARS-CoV-2. Where available, HLA class I and class II types were obtained from metadata supplied by the sample provider rather than from assay-based typing. The material from the prospective study consisted of cDNA or gDNA derived from T cells, B-cell-depleted T cells, or PBMCs.

TCRbeta CDR3 regions were amplified from genomic DNA using the immunoSEQ Assay, a bias-controlled multiplex PCR. The study's processing was this. Nucleated cell counts per sample were estimated from amplification of reference gene primers within the assay. To quantify the absolute abundance of each unique TCRbeta CDR3 rearrangement, sequence reads were collapsed and filtered. For each sample, productive Simpson clonality was calculated as the square root of Simpson's diversity index across productive rearrangements. Drawn from immuneACCESS, this table holds only the in-frame rearrangements with V and J called that TCRdb kept. Clones are partly lost; checked studies trace under half to an unresolved V gene and leave the rest unexplained. The DNA gave D and trimming, while V, J and clone size come from that table. This sample has about 120,000 clones in its table, and roughly 85% of those were observed once. Almost 4.5% of the sample is held by the ten biggest clonotypes.

Ends trimmed: V by 6 bases, J by 4 bases; bases unmatched to a gene: 12. The CDR3 runs 15 amino acids, cysteine and phenylalanine included. Only the CDR3 region is kept as DNA, spanning 45 bases read in frame from base 1. The germline V gene (reference sequence) sets CDR1 to MNHEY and CDR2 to SMNVEV. Each collaborating institution followed its own protocols to collect whole blood in K2EDTA tubes. For TCRbeta analysis, collaborators shipped samples in one of three forms: frozen whole blood, isolated PBMCs, or DNA extracted from either of those sample types. Overall results and qualifications from the work: Clinical and demographic metadata were provided uncurated, with the amount varying by source and participant.

The chain joins TRBV27 to TRBJ2-7; 7 junctional bases match TRBD1. This TCR came from a man aged 35 to 55 with acute or convalescent COVID-19. Sequencing was done on a sample of peripheral blood. The CDR3 loop reads CASSRRPGQRYEQYF. The DNA reads TGTGCCAGCAGCCGAAGACCGGGACAGCGGTACGAGCAGTACTTC.